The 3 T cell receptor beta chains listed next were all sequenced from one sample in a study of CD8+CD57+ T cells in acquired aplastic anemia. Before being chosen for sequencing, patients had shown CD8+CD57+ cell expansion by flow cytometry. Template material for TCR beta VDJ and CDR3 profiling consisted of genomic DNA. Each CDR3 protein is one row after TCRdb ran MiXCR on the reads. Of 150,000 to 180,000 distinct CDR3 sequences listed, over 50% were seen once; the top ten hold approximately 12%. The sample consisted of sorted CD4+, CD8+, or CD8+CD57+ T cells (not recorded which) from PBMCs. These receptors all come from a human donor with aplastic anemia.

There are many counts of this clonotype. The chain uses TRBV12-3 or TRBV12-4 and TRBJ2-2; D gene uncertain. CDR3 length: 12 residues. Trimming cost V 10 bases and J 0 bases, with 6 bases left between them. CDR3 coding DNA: TGTGCCACCCCCACGAACACCGGGGAGCTGTTTTTT. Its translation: CATPTNTGELFF.

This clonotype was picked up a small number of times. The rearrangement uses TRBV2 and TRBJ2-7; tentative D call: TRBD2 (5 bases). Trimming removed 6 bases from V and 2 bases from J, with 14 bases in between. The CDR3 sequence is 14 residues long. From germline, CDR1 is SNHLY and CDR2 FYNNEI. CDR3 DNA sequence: TGTGCCAGCAGCCCCGTGTGGGGAGCCTACGAGCAGTACTTC. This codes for CASSPVWGAYEQYF.

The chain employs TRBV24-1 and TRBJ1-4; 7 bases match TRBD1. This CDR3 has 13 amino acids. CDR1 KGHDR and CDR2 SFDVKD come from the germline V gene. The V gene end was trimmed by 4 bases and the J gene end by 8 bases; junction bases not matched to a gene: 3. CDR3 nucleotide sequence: TGTGCCACCAGTGAAGCAGGGGGGGAAAAACTGTTTTTT. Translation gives CATSEAGGEKLFF.